The entry that follows covers one T cell receptor beta chain sequence. Its antigen is not identified. This sample was included in a study of T-cell memory formation after mild COVID-19. The study, taken as a whole, reports: What remained unconfirmed was the SARS-CoV-2 specificity of second-wave clones peaking on day 37.

CDR1 and CDR2 from the germline V gene are SGHRS and YFSETQ. V lost 5 bases and J lost 5, with 10 bases in between. The CDR3 is 13 amino acids. TCRdb reanalysed the 5' RACE reads using MiXCR and keeps one entry per CDR3 protein. The table includes roughly 370,000 distinct CDR3 sequences, around a sixth detected once. The sequence was obtained from a man aged 18 to 35 who had mild COVID-19 (a few samples of this study predate the infection). Cell type and time point are not known. The V and J genes are TRBV5-1 and TRBJ1-4; weak D call: TRBD1 (5 bases). The sequenced sample consisted of PBMCs or a T cell subset sorted from them (not recorded which). CDR3 protein: CASRSGPNEKLFF. In DNA form, the CDR3 reads TGCGCCAGCAGATCAGGGCCGAATGAAAAACTGTTTTTT.